The sequence of this T cell receptor beta chain was determined in a study of technical replicates of blood from several donors. Measured with immunoSEQ multiplex PCR; TCRdb has only the in-frame clones, and not every one. Of 55,000 to 85,000 clones listed, roughly 97% were seen once; the top ten hold approximately 0.21%. The CDR3 consists of 14 residues. CDR1 is SGHRS, CDR2 YFSETQ, per germline. The V end lost 0 bases, the J end lost 2 bases, and 8 bases lay between the germline ends. The clonotype originates from a human donor in good health. The chain recombines TRBV5-1 with TRBJ1-1; D is perhaps TRBD1 (5 bases). The sequencing sample was made of T cells isolated from PBMCs. CDR3 sequence reads: CASSLGGVNTEAFF. The CDR3 bases are TGCGCCAGCAGCTTGGGGGGGGTTAACACTGAAGCTTTCTTT.